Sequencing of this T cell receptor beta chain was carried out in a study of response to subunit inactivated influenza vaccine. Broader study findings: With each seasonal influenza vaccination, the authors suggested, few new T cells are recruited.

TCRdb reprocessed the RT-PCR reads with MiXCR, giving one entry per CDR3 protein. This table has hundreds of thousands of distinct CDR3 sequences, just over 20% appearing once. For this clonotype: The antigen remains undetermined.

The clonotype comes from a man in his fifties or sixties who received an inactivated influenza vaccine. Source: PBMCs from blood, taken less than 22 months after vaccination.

Here the CDR3 DNA reads TGCGCCAGCAGCCAAGTATCACGCGGGAGGGCCGGTTTAAACAATGAGCAGTTCTTC. Translation: CASSQVSRGRAGLNNEQFF. V usage is TRBV4-3 and J usage is TRBJ2-1; 9 positions match TRBD2. Germline-derived CDR1 and CDR2 are LGHNA and YSLEER. This CDR3 has 19 residues. V lost 1 base to trimming and J lost 5 bases; unmatched junction nucleotides: 15.